Shown below are 28 T cell receptor beta chains from a single sample sequenced in a study of blood T cell repertoires in COVID-19. TCRdb keeps only in-frame clones here, not all; method: immunoSEQ multiplex PCR. Among 200,000 to 250,000 clones, approximately 89% were seen once, and the ten largest hold roughly 3.7%. The sample taken for sequencing was PBMCs or T cells enriched from blood (not recorded which). These receptors were obtained from a woman aged 30 to 39 who had been exposed to COVID-19.

V usage is TRBV7-3 and J usage is TRBJ2-1; 7 positions agree with TRBD2. Germline V lookup: CDR1 SGHTA, CDR2 FQGTGA. The CDR3 runs 16 residues. The junction had 13 bases not matched to a gene; V was cut back by 1 base and J by 10 bases. This CDR3 is CASSLISGGRLGEQFF. The DNA of the CDR3 is TGTGCCAGCAGCTTAATTTCGGGCGGGAGATTGGGGGAGCAGTTCTTC.

V and J are TRBV29-1 and TRBJ2-3; TRBD2 agrees at 11 bases. J was trimmed by 3 bases and V by 5 bases; bases with no gene match: 13. The CDR3 is 17 residues long. Germline CDR1 is SQVTM and CDR2 is ANQGSEA. DNA of the CDR3: TGCAGCGTTCGGTATACTAGCGGGAGCGGGAGGACAGATACGCAGTATTTT. This sequence encodes CSVRYTSGSGRTDTQYF.

This chain joins TRBV14 and TRBJ1-2; D possibly corresponds to TRBD1 (6 bases). Germline V CDR1 and CDR2: SGHDN, FVKESK. The CDR3 spans 13 residues. V lost 0 bases, J lost 10 bases, and 12 bases lay in between. The CDR3 DNA reads TGTGCCAGCAGCCAAGATCAACAGGGAGTCTACACCTTC. Translation gives CASSQDQQGVYTF.

J is TRBJ1-5 and V is TRBV19; 7 bases match TRBD1. Germline CDR1 LNHDA, CDR2 SQIVND (reference sequence). The length of the CDR3 is 15 residues. Trimming removed 8 bases from V and 6 bases from J; junction bases left unmatched: 13. CDR3 loop: CASVRQGDLGQPQHF. In DNA, the CDR3 is TGTGCCAGTGTCCGACAGGGAGATCTTGGTCAGCCCCAGCATTTT.

The gene calls are TRBV6-1 and TRBJ1-1, with D possibly matching TRBD1 (5 bases). The V end lost 2 bases, the J end lost 10 bases, and 14 bases lay between the germline ends. Germline loops: CDR1 MNHNS, CDR2 SASEGT. The CDR3 has 13 amino acids. This CDR3 is CASSELRGLGAFF. DNA for the CDR3: TGTGCCAGCAGTGAATTGCGGGGACTGGGAGCTTTCTTT.

The rearrangement joins TRBV2 to TRBJ2-7, with D possibly TRBD1 on 6 matching bases. V was clipped by 8 bases and J by 5 bases, with 13 bases between them. CDR1 is SNHLY, CDR2 FYNNEI, per germline. The CDR3 consists of 12 residues. The CDR3 DNA is TGTGCCAGCCAACAGGGAATCCACGAGCAGTACTTC. Its translation is CASQQGIHEQYF.

This chain connects TRBV11-3 to TRBJ2-1; the match to TRBD2 covers 11 bases. The germline V gene encodes CDR1 SGHNT and CDR2 YENEEA. J was trimmed by 5 bases and V by 3 bases; bases with no gene match: 3. The CDR3 covers 15 residues. CDR3 DNA: TGTGCCAGCAGCTTTAGCGGGAGGGGAAACAATGAGCAGTTCTTC. The encoded protein is CASSFSGRGNNEQFF.

V gene TRBV5-1 combines with J gene TRBJ2-5; possible D gene TRBD1, 6 bases. V was cut by 1 base and J by 0 bases, with 10 bases left in between. The CDR3 contains 15 residues. Germline V lookup: CDR1 SGHRS, CDR2 YFSETQ. The chain's CDR3 is CASSLNREYQETQYF. For the CDR3, the DNA is TGCGCCAGCAGCTTGAACAGGGAATACCAAGAGACCCAGTACTTC.

The chain recombines TRBV7-3 with TRBJ2-3; 7 bases match TRBD2. The CDR3 sequence is 14 residues long. The trim removed 4 bases at V and 3 bases at J, leaving 4 bases unmatched. CDR1 is SGHTA and CDR2 is FQGTGA in the germline V gene. CDR3 in DNA: TGTGCCAGCAGCTCCCTCGGGGGGACAGATACGCAGTATTTT. It is translated as CASSSLGGTDTQYF.

The rearrangement links TRBV30 to TRBJ1-5; 7 bases match TRBD1. The CDR3 sequence is 15 residues long. Germline CDR1 is GTSNPN and CDR2 is SVGIG (reference sequence). Unmatched junction bases numbered 8, after V lost 0 bases and J lost 6 bases. CDR3: CAWSVQGGATQPQHF. The CDR3 region has the DNA TGTGCCTGGAGTGTACAAGGGGGCGCGACTCAGCCCCAGCATTTT.

The V call is TRBV7-9, the J call TRBJ1-2; D is uncertain. This CDR3 has 14 residues. Trimming took off 5 bases at V and 8 bases at J, with 18 bases between the two ends. Germline CDR1 reads SEHNR; CDR2 reads FQNEAQ (reference sequence). CDR3 region: CASSATSRLVGYTF. The CDR3 DNA is TGTGCCAGCAGCGCGACCTCACGGCTAGTCGGCTACACCTTC.

The chain combines TRBV7-9 with TRBJ1-2; D is uncertain. The CDR3 loop spans 12 amino acids. Germline V gene lookup returns CDR1 SEHNR and CDR2 FQNEAQ (reference sequence). The V and J ends lost 11 bases and 4 bases respectively, with 14 bases between them. The CDR3, as DNA: TGTGCCGGCGAGGCCTTACCCTATGGCTACACCTTC. Protein sequence: CAGEALPYGYTF. Full variable domain (missing parts from reference TRBV7-9 and TRBJ1-2): DTGVSQNPRHKITKRGQNVTFRCDPISEHNRLYWYRQTLGQGPEFLTYFQNEAQLEKSRLLSDRFSAERPKGSFSTLEIQRTEQGDSAMYLCAGEALPYGYTFGSGTRLTVV.

V is TRBV7-9 and J is TRBJ2-3, with TRBD2 matching over 7 bases. Germline lookup yields CDR1 SEHNR and CDR2 FQNEAQ (reference sequence). The CDR3 runs to 17 residues. Germline trimming cut 0 bases from V and 1 base from J; bases unmatched to any gene: 7. The CDR3 sequence is CASSLAPRLAGTDTQYF. CDR3 sequence (DNA): TGTGCCAGCAGCTTAGCCCCTAGGCTAGCGGGCACAGATACGCAGTATTTT.

The genes are TRBV2 and TRBJ1-6; tentatively, D is TRBD1 (5 bases). Germline V gene sequence: CDR1 SNHLY, CDR2 FYNNEI. The CDR3 extends over 14 amino acids. V lost 6 bases and J 8 bases, leaving 14 bases between the germline ends. CDR3 sequence reads: CASSGDGGYSPLHF. The CDR3, as DNA: TGTGCCAGCAGCGGGGACGGGGGATATTCACCCCTCCACTTT.

The chain has TRBV25-1 and TRBJ1-2; D is perhaps TRBD1 (6 bases). CDR1 is MGHDK and CDR2 is SYGVNS in the germline V gene. This CDR3 comprises 14 residues. The ends were cut back, 2 bases at V and 3 bases at J, with 10 bases in the middle. The CDR3 DNA reads as TGTGCCAGCAGTGAAAACAGGGAGTACTATGGCTACACCTTC. This encodes CASSENREYYGYTF.

The rearrangement uses TRBV5-1 and TRBJ2-1; 7 positions agree with TRBD1. Trimming cost V 4 bases and J 5 bases; bases outside gene matches: 12. The CDR3 covers 16 residues. Germline assignment: CDR1 SGHRS and CDR2 YFSETQ. CDR3 in amino acids: CASSPLPGQPNNEQFF. In DNA form, the CDR3 reads TGCGCCAGCAGCCCGTTACCGGGACAGCCAAACAATGAGCAGTTCTTC.

This chain uses TRBV9 with TRBJ2-1; 10 bases are shared with TRBD2. V was clipped by 1 base and J by 7 bases; unmatched bases: 11. This CDR3 has 17 amino acids. The germline V gene has CDR1 SGDLS and CDR2 YYNGEE. For the CDR3, the DNA is TGTGCCAGCAGCGTAAGGTTCTGGCTAGCGGGAGCAAATGAGCAGTTCTTC. This gives the protein CASSVRFWLAGANEQFF.

This sequence joins TRBV19 and TRBJ1-5; D unclear. The length of the CDR3 is 14 residues. From germline, CDR1 is LNHDA and CDR2 SQIVND (reference sequence). Trimming took 5 bases from V and 1 from J, leaving 9 bases between them. CDR3: CASSQMMSNQPQHF. CDR3 in DNA: TGTGCCAGTAGTCAGATGATGAGCAATCAGCCCCAGCATTTT.

This sequence joins TRBV29-1 and TRBJ2-2; TRBD1 matches at 7 bases. The V gene end was trimmed by 5 bases and the J gene end by 7 bases; junction bases not matched to a gene: 10. The CDR3 sequence is 14 residues long. The V gene's germline CDR1 is SQVTM and CDR2 ANQGSEA. The CDR3 sequence: CSVNRGGKNGELFF. CDR3 sequence (DNA): TGCAGCGTTAACAGGGGCGGAAAGAACGGGGAGCTGTTTTTT.

The V call is TRBV7-2, the J call TRBJ1-1; 9 bases map to TRBD1. The CDR3 extends over 13 amino acids. V gave up 5 bases and J gave up 10 bases; unmatched junction bases: 8. CDR1 SGHTA and CDR2 FQGNSA come from the germline V gene. The CDR3 region is CASSLRTGDGAFF. In nucleotides, the CDR3 is TGTGCCAGCAGCCTGAGGACAGGGGATGGAGCTTTCTTT.

This sequence joins TRBV6-1 and TRBJ2-7; 10 positions match TRBD2. V lost 4 bases and J lost 3; bases outside the gene matches: 9. Germline lookup yields CDR1 MNHNS and CDR2 SASEGT. CDR3 length: 16 amino acids. In nucleotides, the CDR3 is TGTGCCAGCAGTGGAACTAGCGGGAAGTTAGACTACGAGCAGTACTTC. The encoded protein is CASSGTSGKLDYEQYF.

For the CDR3, the DNA is TGCGCCAGTACCCTGGGCCCCTCCTACAATGAGCAGTTCTTC. As protein: CASTLGPSYNEQFF. The chain uses TRBV5-1 and TRBJ2-1; D is undetermined. Trimming took 8 bases from V and 0 from J, leaving 12 bases between them. The CDR3 consists of 14 residues. Germline V gives CDR1 SGHRS, CDR2 YFSETQ. Using reference TRBV5-1 and TRBJ2-1 for the parts outside the CDR3, the full variable domain is KAGVTQTPRYLIKTRGQQVTLSCSPISGHRSVSWYQQTPGQGLQFLFEYFSETQRNKGNFPGRFSGRQFSNSRSEMNVSTLELGDSALYLCASTLGPSYNEQFFGPGTRLTVL.

CDR3 residues: CASFGGGGTGNQPQHF. The DNA for the CDR3 is TGTGCCAGCTTCGGGGGGGGCGGGACTGGTAATCAGCCCCAGCATTTT. V usage is TRBV21-1 and J usage is TRBJ1-5. TRBV21-1 is given as a pseudogene. There are 16 residues in the CDR3.

This clone was detected only a few times. The DNA of the CDR3 is TGTGCCTGGAGCCATGACATCTCTGGAAACACCATATATTTT. Encoded protein: CAWSHDISGNTIYF. The V gene is TRBV30, the J gene TRBJ1-3, with unresolved D. This CDR3 has 14 residues. Trimming cost V 3 bases and J 0 bases, with 9 bases left between them. CDR1 and CDR2 (germline): GTSNPN, SVGIG (reference sequence). The variable domain in full, completed from reference TRBV30 and TRBJ1-3, reads SQTIHQWPATLVQPVGSPLSLECTVEGTSNPNLYWYRQAAGRGLQLLFYSVGIGQISSEVPQNLSASRPQDRQFILSSKKLLLSDSGFYLCAWSHDISGNTIYFGEGSWLTVV.

Notes on this clone: Distinct nucleotide sequences in the sample also encode this CDR3. The chain employs TRBV5-1 and TRBJ2-3; D gene uncertain. Germline V gene data show CDR1 as SGHRS and CDR2 as YFSETQ. The V gene lost 0 bases and the J gene lost 0 bases, with 5 bases spanning the gap. The CDR3 consists of 14 residues. The CDR3 here is CASSLERSTDTQYF. CDR3 coding DNA: TGCGCCAGCAGCTTGGAGCGTAGCACAGATACGCAGTATTTT.

The chain combines TRBV19 with TRBJ1-1; D perhaps matches TRBD1 (5 bases). Germline V gene data show CDR1 as LNHDA and CDR2 as SQIVND (reference sequence). V lost 6 bases and J lost 1, with 15 bases in between. The CDR3 sequence is 15 residues long. CDR3 protein: CASRDWGRQNTEAFF. The CDR3 bases are TGTGCCAGTAGAGACTGGGGGAGGCAGAACACTGAAGCTTTCTTT.

V and J are TRBV5-4 and TRBJ1-1; 8 nucleotides align to TRBD1. J was trimmed by 0 bases and V by 1 base; bases with no gene match: 8. Germline loops: CDR1 SGHNT, CDR2 YYREEE (reference sequence). The CDR3 is made up of 17 amino acids. The CDR3 DNA follows: TGTGCCAGCAGCTTGAACCCTACAGGGGGAATGAACACTGAAGCTTTCTTT. It specifies CASSLNPTGGMNTEAFF.

This chain uses TRBV2 with TRBJ2-3; 8 nucleotides line up with TRBD2. CDR3 length equals 16 residues. V was pared by 6 bases and J by 1 base, with 9 bases of the junction left unmatched. Germline V gene data show CDR1 as SNHLY and CDR2 as FYNNEI. The CDR3 is CASSLEAGAGTDTQYF. In DNA, the CDR3 is TGTGCCAGCAGCCTCGAAGCGGGAGCTGGCACAGATACGCAGTATTTT.